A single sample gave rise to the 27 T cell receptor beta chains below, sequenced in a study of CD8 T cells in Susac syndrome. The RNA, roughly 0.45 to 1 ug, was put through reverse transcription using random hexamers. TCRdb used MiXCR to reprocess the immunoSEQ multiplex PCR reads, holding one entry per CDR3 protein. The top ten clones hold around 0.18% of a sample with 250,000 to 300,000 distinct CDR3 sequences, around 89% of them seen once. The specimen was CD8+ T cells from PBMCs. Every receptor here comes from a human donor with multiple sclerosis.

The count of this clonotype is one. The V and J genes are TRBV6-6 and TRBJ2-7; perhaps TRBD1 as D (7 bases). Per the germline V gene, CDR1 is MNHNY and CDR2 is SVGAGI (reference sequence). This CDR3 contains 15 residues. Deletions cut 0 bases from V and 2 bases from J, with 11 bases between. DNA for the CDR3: TGTGCCAGCAGTTACTCCGGCAGGGGGGCCTACGAGCAGTACTTC. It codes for CASSYSGRGAYEQYF.

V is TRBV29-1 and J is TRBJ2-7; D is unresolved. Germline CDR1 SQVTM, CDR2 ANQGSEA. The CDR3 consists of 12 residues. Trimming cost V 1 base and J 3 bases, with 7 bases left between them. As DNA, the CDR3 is TGCAGCGTTGAAGGATATGGCTACGAGCAGTACTTC. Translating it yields CSVEGYGYEQYF.

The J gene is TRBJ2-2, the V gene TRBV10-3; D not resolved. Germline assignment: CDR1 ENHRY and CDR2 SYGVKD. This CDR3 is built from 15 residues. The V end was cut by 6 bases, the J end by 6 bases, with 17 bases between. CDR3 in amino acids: CAIRGRMAWAGELFF. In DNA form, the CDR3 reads TGTGCCATCAGGGGCCGAATGGCATGGGCCGGGGAGCTGTTTTTT.

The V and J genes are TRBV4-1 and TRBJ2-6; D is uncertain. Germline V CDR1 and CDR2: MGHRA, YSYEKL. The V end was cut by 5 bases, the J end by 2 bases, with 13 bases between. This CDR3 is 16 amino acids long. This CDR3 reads CASSVSSAPGANVLTF. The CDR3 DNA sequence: TGCGCCAGCAGCGTCTCGTCCGCCCCTGGGGCCAACGTCCTGACTTTC.

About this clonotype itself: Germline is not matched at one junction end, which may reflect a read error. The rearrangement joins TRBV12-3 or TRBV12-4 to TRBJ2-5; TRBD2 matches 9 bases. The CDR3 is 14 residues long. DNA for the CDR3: TGTGCCAGCAGTATAGCGGGGGAGGGAGAGACCCAGTACTTC. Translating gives CASSIAGEGETQYF.

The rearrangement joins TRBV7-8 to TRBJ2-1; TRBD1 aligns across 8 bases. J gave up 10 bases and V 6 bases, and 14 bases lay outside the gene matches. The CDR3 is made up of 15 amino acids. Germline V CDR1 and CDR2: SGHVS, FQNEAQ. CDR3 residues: CASRLQPGQGLEQFF. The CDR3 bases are TGTGCCAGCAGACTACAACCCGGACAGGGTTTAGAGCAGTTCTTC.

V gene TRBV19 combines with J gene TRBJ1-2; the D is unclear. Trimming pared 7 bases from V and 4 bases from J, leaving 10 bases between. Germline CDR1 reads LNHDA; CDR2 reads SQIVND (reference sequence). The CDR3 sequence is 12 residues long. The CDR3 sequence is CASTTGPYGYTF. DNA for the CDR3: TGTGCCAGTACCACCGGGCCCTATGGCTACACCTTC. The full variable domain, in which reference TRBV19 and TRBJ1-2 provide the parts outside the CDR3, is DGGITQSPKYLFRKEGQNVTLSCEQNLNHDAMYWYRQDPGQGLRLIYYSQIVNDFQKGDIAEGYSVSREKKESFPLTVTSAQKNPTAFYLCASTTGPYGYTFGSGTRLTVV.

The CDR3 sequence is CASTYGGNTGELFF. The CDR3 DNA reads TGTGCCAGCACTTACGGGGGGAACACCGGGGAGCTGTTTTTT. The V gene is TRBV9, the J gene TRBJ2-2; TRBD2 might be the D (6 bases). V was trimmed by 6 bases and J by 1 base, leaving 10 bases between them. Germline-derived CDR1 and CDR2 are SGDLS and YYNGEE. The CDR3 is made up of 14 amino acids.

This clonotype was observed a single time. This CDR3 reads CARDSRSSYNSPLHF. The CDR3, as DNA: TGTGCCAGGGACAGTCGGAGCTCCTATAATTCACCCCTCCACTTT. The chain couples TRBV10-3 to TRBJ1-6; 7 positions agree with TRBD1. The V gene end was trimmed by 10 bases and the J gene end by 0 bases; junction bases not matched to a gene: 6. The CDR3 length is 15 residues. Germline lookup yields CDR1 ENHRY and CDR2 SYGVKD.

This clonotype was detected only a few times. The CDR3 nucleotides read TGTGCCTGGGCTCGACTAGCGGACTCCTACGAGCAGTACTTC. Its translation is CAWARLADSYEQYF. The rearrangement uses TRBV30 and TRBJ2-7; 9 bases are shared with TRBD2. The germline gives CDR1 GTSNPN, CDR2 SVGIG (reference sequence). With V trimmed by 5 bases and J by 0 bases, 5 bases remained unmatched. This CDR3 spans 14 amino acids.

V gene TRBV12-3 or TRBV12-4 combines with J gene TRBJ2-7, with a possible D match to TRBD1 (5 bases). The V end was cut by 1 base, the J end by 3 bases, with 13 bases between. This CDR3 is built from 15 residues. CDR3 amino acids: CASSLGGQGGYEQYF. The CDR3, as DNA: TGTGCCAGCAGTTTAGGTGGGCAGGGTGGCTACGAGCAGTACTTC.

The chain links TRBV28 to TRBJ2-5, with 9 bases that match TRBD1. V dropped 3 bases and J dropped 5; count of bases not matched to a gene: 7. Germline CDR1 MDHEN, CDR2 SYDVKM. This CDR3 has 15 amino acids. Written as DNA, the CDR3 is TGTGCCAGCAGTTTTACACAGGGGGCGCACGAGACCCAGTACTTC. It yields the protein CASSFTQGAHETQYF.

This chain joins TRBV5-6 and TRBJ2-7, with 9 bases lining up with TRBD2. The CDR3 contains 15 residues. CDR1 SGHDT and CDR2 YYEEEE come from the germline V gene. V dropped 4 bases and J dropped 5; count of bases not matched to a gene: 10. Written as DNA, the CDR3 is TGTGCCAGCAGCCCATACTTGCGGGGGGGCCACGAGCAGTACTTC. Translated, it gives CASSPYLRGGHEQYF.

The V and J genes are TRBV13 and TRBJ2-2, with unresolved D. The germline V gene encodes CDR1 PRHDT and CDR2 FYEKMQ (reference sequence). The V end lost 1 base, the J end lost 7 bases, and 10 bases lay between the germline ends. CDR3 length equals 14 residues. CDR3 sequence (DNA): TGTGCCAGCAGCTTAGCTATGTCGGGCGGGGAGCTGTTTTTT. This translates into CASSLAMSGGELFF.

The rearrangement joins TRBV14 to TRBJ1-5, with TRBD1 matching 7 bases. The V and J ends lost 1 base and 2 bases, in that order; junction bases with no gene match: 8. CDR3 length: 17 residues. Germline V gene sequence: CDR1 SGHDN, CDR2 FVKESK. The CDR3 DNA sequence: TGTGCCAGCAGCCAAGTCAGGGGGAGGCGAGGCAATCAGCCCCAGCATTTT. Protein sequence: CASSQVRGRRGNQPQHF.

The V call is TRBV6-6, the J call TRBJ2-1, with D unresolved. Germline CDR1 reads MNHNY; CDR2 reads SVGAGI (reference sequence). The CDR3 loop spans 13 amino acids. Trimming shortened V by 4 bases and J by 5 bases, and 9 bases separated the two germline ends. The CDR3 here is CASSFQENNEQFF. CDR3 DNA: TGTGCCAGCAGTTTTCAAGAGAACAATGAGCAGTTCTTC.

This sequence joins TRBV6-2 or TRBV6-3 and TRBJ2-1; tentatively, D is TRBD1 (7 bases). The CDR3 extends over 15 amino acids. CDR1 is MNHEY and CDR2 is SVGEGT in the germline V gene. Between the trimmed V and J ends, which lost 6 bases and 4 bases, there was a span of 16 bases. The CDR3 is CASRPVEGAYNEQFF. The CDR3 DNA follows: TGTGCCAGCAGACCCGTGGAGGGGGCTTACAATGAGCAGTTCTTC.

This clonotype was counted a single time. CDR3 sequence reads: CASTAGDSDQPQHF. CDR3 nucleotide sequence: TGTGCCAGCACGGCAGGGGATAGTGATCAGCCCCAGCATTTT. V is TRBV6-2 or TRBV6-3 and J is TRBJ1-5, with D tentatively TRBD1 (6 bases). Per the germline V gene, CDR1 is MNHEY and CDR2 is SVGEGT. Trimming took 7 bases from V and 5 from J, leaving 15 bases between them. CDR3 size: 14 residues.

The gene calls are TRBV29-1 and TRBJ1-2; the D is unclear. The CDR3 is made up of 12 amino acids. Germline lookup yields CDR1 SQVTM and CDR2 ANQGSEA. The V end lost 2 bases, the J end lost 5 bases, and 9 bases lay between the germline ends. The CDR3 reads CSVEREEYGYTF. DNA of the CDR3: TGCAGCGTTGAACGGGAGGAGTATGGCTACACCTTC.

As DNA, the CDR3 is TGCGCCAGCTCAGGGCCGGGGACAGATACGCAGTATTTT. As protein: CASSGPGTDTQYF. This chain connects TRBV5-1 to TRBJ2-3, with D perhaps TRBD1 or TRBD2 (5 bases each). Germline CDR1 reads SGHRS; CDR2 reads YFSETQ. The germline V and J ends were trimmed by 7 bases and 3 bases, with 12 bases remaining between them. The CDR3 sequence is 13 residues long.

CDR3 sequence: CASSMRDRAYEQYF. CDR3 nucleotides: TGTGCCAGCAGCATGAGGGACAGAGCCTACGAGCAGTACTTC. The V call is TRBV27, the J call TRBJ2-7, with 7 bases identical to TRBD1. Germline assignment: CDR1 MNHEY and CDR2 SMNVEV (reference sequence). The CDR3 length is 14 residues. With 6 bases clipped from V and 2 bases from J, the junction kept 7 bases outside the gene matches.

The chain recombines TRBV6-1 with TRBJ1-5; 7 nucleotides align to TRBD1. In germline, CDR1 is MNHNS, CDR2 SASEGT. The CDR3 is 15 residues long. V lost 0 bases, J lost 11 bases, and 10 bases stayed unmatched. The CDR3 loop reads CASSEATGLLEAQHF. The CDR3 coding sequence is TGTGCCAGCAGTGAAGCGACAGGGCTCCTTGAGGCCCAGCATTTT.

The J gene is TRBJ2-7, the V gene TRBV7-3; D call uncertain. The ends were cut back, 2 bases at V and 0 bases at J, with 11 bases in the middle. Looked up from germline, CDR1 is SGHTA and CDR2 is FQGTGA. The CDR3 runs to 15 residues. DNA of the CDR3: TGTGCCAGCAGCTTACTCCCAGGAACCTCCTACGAGCAGTACTTC. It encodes CASSLLPGTSYEQYF.

Written as DNA, the CDR3 is TGTGCCAGCAGTGAAGATCGTATTTCGGGGGTGGCTGAAAAACTGTTTTTT. Translating it yields CASSEDRISGVAEKLFF. The chain has TRBV25-1 and TRBJ1-4, with D tentatively TRBD1 (5 bases). The CDR3 runs 17 residues. CDR1 and CDR2 from the germline V gene are MGHDK and SYGVNS. V gave up 2 bases and J gave up 7 bases, with 20 bases separating them. Full variable domain (remainder filled in from reference TRBV25-1 and TRBJ1-4): EADIYQTPRYLVIGTGKKITLECSQTMGHDKMYWYQQDPGMELHLIHYSYGVNSTEKGDLSSESTVSRIRTEHFPLTLESARPSHTSQYLCASSEDRISGVAEKLFFGSGTQLSVL.

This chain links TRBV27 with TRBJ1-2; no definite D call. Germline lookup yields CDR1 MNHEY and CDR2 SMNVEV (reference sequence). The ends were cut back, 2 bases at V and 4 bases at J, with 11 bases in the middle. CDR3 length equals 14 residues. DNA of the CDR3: TGTGCCAGCAGTTTAACCAAGTTGGGCTATGGCTACACCTTC. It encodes CASSLTKLGYGYTF.

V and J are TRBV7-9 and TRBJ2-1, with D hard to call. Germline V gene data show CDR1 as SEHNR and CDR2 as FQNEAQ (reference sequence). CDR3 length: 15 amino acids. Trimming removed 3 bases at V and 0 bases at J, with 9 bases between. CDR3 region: CASSFPVSSYNEQFF. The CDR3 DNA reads TGTGCCAGCAGCTTTCCGGTTAGCTCCTACAATGAGCAGTTCTTC.

The CDR3 nucleotides are TGTGCCAGCGAAGGCAGTGAAGCTTTCTTT. Translated: CASEGSEAFF. This sequence joins TRBV2 and TRBJ1-1; no clear D. CDR3 size: 10 residues. V shed 8 bases and J shed 7 bases, with 8 bases lying between them. Germline CDR1 SNHLY, CDR2 FYNNEI.